A single sample gave rise to the 20 T cell receptor beta chains below, sequenced in a study of shared clonotypes between healthy human individuals. Here immunoSEQ multiplex PCR was the method, and the copy in TCRdb shows in-frame clones only, minus some. Of nearly 1 million clones in the sample, over 60% were seen once. Specimen: memory CD4+ T cells sorted from blood. As for subset: CD45RA-negative fraction. All receptors derive from a man between 18 and 35 years old in good health.

The gene calls are TRBV11-2 and TRBJ2-1; 9 nucleotides agree with TRBD2. In germline, CDR1 is SGHAT, CDR2 FQNNGV. CDR3 length: 16 residues. With 0 bases clipped from V and 8 bases from J, the junction kept 8 bases outside the gene matches. The CDR3 DNA sequence: TGTGCCAGCAGCTTAGATCTTGGTAGCGGGAGACATGAGCAGTTCTTC. Protein: CASSLDLGSGRHEQFF. The variable domain in full, completed from reference TRBV11-2 and TRBJ2-1, reads EAGVAQSPRYKIIEKRQSVAFWCNPISGHATLYWYQQILGQGPKLLIQFQNNGVVDDSQLPKDRFSAERLKGVDSTLKIQPAKLEDSAVYLCASSLDLGSGRHEQFFGPGTRLTVL.

This rearrangement joins TRBV2 to TRBJ2-1; tentative D call: TRBD2 (5 bases). Germline values: CDR1 SNHLY, CDR2 FYNNEI. This CDR3 has 13 amino acids. The CDR3 loop is CASGQREANEQFF. The DNA of the CDR3 is TGTGCTTCCGGCCAGAGGGAAGCCAATGAGCAGTTCTTC.

This clone was seen only once. The rearrangement links TRBV28 to TRBJ1-2; possible D gene TRBD1, 6 bases. With 8 bases removed from V and 0 bases from J, the gap between germline ends came to 19 bases. The CDR3 totals 16 residues. CDR1 and CDR2 from the germline V gene are MDHEN and SYDVKM. The CDR3 region is CASRNSGGLSNYGYTF. CDR3 in DNA: TGTGCCAGCCGCAACTCCGGGGGGCTTTCTAACTATGGCTACACCTTC.

This sequence joins TRBV7-3 and TRBJ2-3; 7 bases are shared with TRBD2. Trimming took 1 base from V and 2 from J; bases not matched to a gene: 3. The germline CDR1 and CDR2 sequences are SGHTA and FQGTGA. The CDR3 loop spans 15 amino acids. CDR3 loop: CASSLRGDYTDTQYF. CDR3 nucleotide sequence: TGTGCCAGCAGCTTAAGGGGGGACTACACAGATACGCAGTATTTT.

V usage is TRBV2 and J usage is TRBJ1-2; D is ambiguous. The V end lost 7 bases, the J end lost 3 bases, and 9 bases lay between the germline ends. The CDR3 sequence is 12 residues long. Germline V gene lookup returns CDR1 SNHLY and CDR2 FYNNEI. The CDR3 is CASTARYYGYTF. The CDR3 region has the DNA TGTGCCAGCACTGCCCGGTACTATGGCTACACCTTC.

The chain employs TRBV10-1 and TRBJ2-2; 7 bases line up with TRBD2. The germline V gene has CDR1 WNHNN and CDR2 SYGVQD (reference sequence). V trimming: 3 bases; J trimming: 5 bases; junction bases outside the gene matches: 6. The CDR3 is made up of 15 amino acids. CDR3 nucleotide sequence: TGCGCCAGCAGTGAAATGCGGGAGAGAACCGGGGAGCTGTTTTTT. Protein: CASSEMRERTGELFF.

V gene TRBV6-6 combines with J gene TRBJ2-1; the match to TRBD1 covers 10 bases. This CDR3 contains 14 residues. Looked up from germline, CDR1 is MNHNY and CDR2 is SVGAGI (reference sequence). The V and J ends lost 4 bases and 7 bases, in that order; junction bases with no gene match: 4. Written as DNA, the CDR3 is TGTGCCAGCAGTTCTCGGACAGGGGGGAATGAGCAGTTCTTC. This codes for CASSSRTGGNEQFF.

Of note for this clone: Other DNA sequences in the same sample also yield this CDR3. This chain joins TRBV5-1 and TRBJ2-6; tentative D call: TRBD1 (6 bases). The V gene's germline CDR1 is SGHRS and CDR2 YFSETQ. The CDR3 totals 16 residues. The ends were cut back, 2 bases at V and 2 bases at J, with 11 bases in the middle. The CDR3 here is CASSLGGSAGANVLTF. The CDR3 bases are TGCGCCAGCAGCTTAGGGGGTAGTGCTGGGGCCAACGTCCTGACTTTC.

The CDR3 spells CASSLKRGQPQHF. The CDR3 nucleotides read TGCGCCAGCAGCTTGAAAAGGGGCCAGCCCCAGCATTTT. V gene TRBV5-1 combines with J gene TRBJ1-5; a weak D match, TRBD1 (5 bases). The V end lost 1 base, the J end lost 7 bases, and 9 bases lay between the germline ends. Germline loops: CDR1 SGHRS, CDR2 YFSETQ. This CDR3 spans 13 amino acids.

About this clone: Other DNA sequences in the sample encode the same CDR3. The chain employs TRBV30 and TRBJ1-6; 7 positions agree with TRBD1. This CDR3 region has 13 residues. V lost 2 bases to trimming and J lost 10 bases; unmatched junction nucleotides: 5. Germline CDR1 reads GTSNPN; CDR2 reads SVGIG (reference sequence). CDR3 in amino acids: CAWSSQGGSPLHF. The CDR3 DNA is TGTGCCTGGAGTTCGCAGGGGGGGTCACCCCTCCACTTT. Looking up the rest from reference TRBV30 and TRBJ1-6 gives the full variable domain: SQTIHQWPATLVQPVGSPLSLECTVEGTSNPNLYWYRQAAGRGLQLLFYSVGIGQISSEVPQNLSASRPQDRQFILSSKKLLLSDSGFYLCAWSSQGGSPLHFGNGTRLTVT.

The chain is built from TRBV7-6 and TRBJ2-1, with D possibly being TRBD2 (6 bases). The CDR3 runs to 14 residues. Trimming pared 1 base from V and 9 bases from J, leaving 13 bases between. Germline CDR1 reads SGHVS; CDR2 reads FNYEAQ. CDR3: CASSLGGAGSEQFF. CDR3 sequence (DNA): TGTGCCAGCAGCTTAGGAGGCGCGGGAAGTGAGCAGTTCTTC.

As to this clone: The same CDR3 can be traced to other DNA sequences in this sample. This CDR3 is CASSQDYYNEQFF. CDR3 nucleotides: TGCGCCAGCAGCCAAGATTATTACAATGAGCAGTTCTTC. The chain carries TRBV4-3 and TRBJ2-1; D is undetermined. Germline V gives CDR1 LGHNA, CDR2 YSLEER. CDR3 length equals 13 residues. Trimming cost V 0 bases and J 4 bases, with 4 bases left between them.

This rearrangement joins TRBV6-1 to TRBJ1-4; TRBD1 aligns across 8 bases. Germline loops: CDR1 MNHNS, CDR2 SASEGT. CDR3 size: 15 residues. V lost 6 bases, J lost 5 bases, and 8 bases stayed unmatched. The CDR3 protein is CASRDRESSNEKLFF. In nucleotides, the CDR3 is TGTGCCAGCAGGGACAGGGAATCTTCAAATGAAAAACTGTTTTTT.

V and J are TRBV19 and TRBJ2-2; D call uncertain. V gave up 3 bases and J gave up 6 bases, with 8 bases separating them. Germline-derived CDR1 and CDR2 are LNHDA and SQIVND (reference sequence). CDR3 length: 13 amino acids. The CDR3 spells CASSIRVSGELFF. In DNA, the CDR3 is TGTGCCAGTAGTATCCGTGTGTCCGGGGAGCTGTTTTTT.

This clone was seen a few times. Other DNA sequences in this sample translate to the same CDR3. The chain couples TRBV29-1 to TRBJ1-2, with D unresolved. Germline CDR1 reads SQVTM; CDR2 reads ANQGSEA. The CDR3 is 12 amino acids. Trimming removed 4 bases at V and 1 base at J, with 7 bases between. CDR3 residues: CSVAASNYGYTF. CDR3 DNA sequence: TGCAGCGTTGCGGCCAGTAACTATGGCTACACCTTC.

This chain joins TRBV30 and TRBJ1-3; possibly TRBD1 for D (5 bases). The germline V gene encodes CDR1 GTSNPN and CDR2 SVGIG (reference sequence). V gave up 0 bases and J gave up 9 bases, with 18 bases separating them. This CDR3 comprises 15 residues. The DNA of the CDR3 is TGTGCCTGGAGTGTCGGCCTCATCGGGGGGAGCACCATATATTTT. Its translation: CAWSVGLIGGSTIYF.

J is TRBJ1-1 and V is TRBV19; D is unresolved. The CDR3 contains 13 residues. CDR1 and CDR2 (germline): LNHDA, SQIVND (reference sequence). With 5 bases removed from V and 2 bases from J, the gap between germline ends came to 9 bases. CDR3: CASSLHKNTEAFF. CDR3 coding DNA: TGTGCCAGTAGTCTCCATAAAAACACTGAAGCTTTCTTT.

The chain uses TRBV25-1 and TRBJ1-1, with D maybe TRBD1 (5 bases). Trimming took 2 bases from V and 6 from J, leaving 13 bases between them. The CDR3 sequence is 14 residues long. Germline V lookup: CDR1 MGHDK, CDR2 SYGVNS. The CDR3 spells CASSERPGLAEAFF. The CDR3 DNA reads as TGTGCCAGCAGTGAACGGCCGGGGCTGGCTGAAGCTTTCTTT.

The chain is built from TRBV7-2 and TRBJ1-5; D is undetermined. Trimming stripped 1 base from V and 2 bases from J, with 9 bases between. Germline V gene data show CDR1 as SGHTA and CDR2 as FQGNSA. The CDR3 consists of 15 residues. CDR3 coding DNA: TGTGCCAGCAGCTTAGACAGTGATCGCAATCAGCCCCAGCATTTT. Translation gives CASSLDSDRNQPQHF.

This clone has only a few counts. The gene calls are TRBV7-2 and TRBJ1-2; TRBD1 is a possible D gene (6 bases). This CDR3 has 16 residues. With 1 base removed from V and 1 base from J, the gap between germline ends came to 13 bases. The V gene's germline CDR1 is SGHTA and CDR2 FQGNSA. The CDR3 here is CASSLVGDTFNYGYTF. CDR3 coding DNA: TGTGCCAGCAGCTTAGTCGGGGACACCTTTAACTATGGCTACACCTTC.